Listed below are T cell receptor beta chains from one sample, sequenced in a study of blood T cell repertoires in COVID-19. Method: immunoSEQ multiplex PCR; TCRdb's copy keeps in-frame clones and lacks some. The table includes 25,000 to 35,000 clones, around 90% detected once. The sequenced sample consisted of peripheral blood. These TCRs come from a man aged 60-69 years with active COVID-19. Both conserved end residues are part of each CDR3. A D gene is named only where the DNA matches it firmly. Clone size is given for some rows only: seen once, a few or many times, or a class if the clone is expanded.

V gene: TRBV2; J gene: TRBJ2-1; D gene: NA; clone size: NA; CDR3 DNA: TGTGCCAGCACCCAATCCGGTTTCGGTGAGCAGTTCTTC; CDR3 protein: CASTQSGFGEQFF
V gene: TRBV2; J gene: TRBJ1-3; D gene: NA; clone size: once; CDR3 DNA: TGTGCCAGCAGACTCAGACAGGCCTCTGGAAACACCATATATTTT; CDR3 protein: CASRLRQASGNTIYF
V gene: TRBV29-1; J gene: TRBJ1-1; D gene: NA; clone size: NA; CDR3 DNA: TGCAGCGTTGTCGCAACTTTGAACACTGAAGCTTTCTTT; CDR3 protein: CSVVATLNTEAFF
V gene: TRBV7-9; J gene: TRBJ2-5; D gene: NA; clone size: NA; CDR3 DNA: TGTGCCAGCAGCCCTCGACTCCGGCCCGTAGAGACCCAGTACTTC; CDR3 protein: CASSPRLRPVETQYF
V gene: TRBV6-5; J gene: TRBJ1-6; D gene: TRBD1; clone size: few; CDR3 DNA: TGTGCCAGCAGCCCCGGGACAGGGAATTCACCCCTCCACTTT; CDR3 protein: CASSPGTGNSPLHF
V gene: TRBV15; J gene: TRBJ1-2; D gene: TRBD1; clone size: NA; CDR3 DNA: TGTGCCACCAGCAGAGAGTCACTGGGACAGATTAACTATGGCTACACCTTC; CDR3 protein: CATSRESLGQINYGYTF
V gene: TRBV28; J gene: TRBJ2-3; D gene: TRBD2; clone size: NA; CDR3 DNA: TGTGCCAGCAGTTTAGCGGGGGGCAGTGGAGATACGCAGTATTTT; CDR3 protein: CASSLAGGSGDTQYF
V gene: TRBV5-5; J gene: TRBJ1-5; D gene: NA; clone size: NA; CDR3 DNA: TGTGCCAGCAGCTGGGTGACAGGAACTAATCAGCCCCAGCATTTT; CDR3 protein: CASSWVTGTNQPQHF
V gene: TRBV3-1/TRBV3-2; J gene: TRBJ1-3; D gene: NA; clone size: NA; CDR3 DNA: TGTGCCAGCAGCCAAGATTTGCGGGCGGCTGGAAACACCATATATTTT; CDR3 protein: CASSQDLRAAGNTIYF
V gene: TRBV29-1; J gene: TRBJ1-1; D gene: NA; clone size: NA; CDR3 DNA: TGCAGCGTTGCAGACACTGAAGCTTTCTTT; CDR3 protein: CSVADTEAFF
V gene: TRBV5-1; J gene: TRBJ2-7; D gene: NA; clone size: NA; CDR3 DNA: TGCGCCAGCAGGGAGTTATCGGACTACGAGCAGTACTTC; CDR3 protein: CASRELSDYEQYF
V gene: TRBV5-4; J gene: TRBJ2-5; D gene: TRBD2; clone size: NA; CDR3 DNA: TGTGCCAGCAGAGCCCCGGGGGGAGAGACCCAGTACTTC; CDR3 protein: CASRAPGGETQYF